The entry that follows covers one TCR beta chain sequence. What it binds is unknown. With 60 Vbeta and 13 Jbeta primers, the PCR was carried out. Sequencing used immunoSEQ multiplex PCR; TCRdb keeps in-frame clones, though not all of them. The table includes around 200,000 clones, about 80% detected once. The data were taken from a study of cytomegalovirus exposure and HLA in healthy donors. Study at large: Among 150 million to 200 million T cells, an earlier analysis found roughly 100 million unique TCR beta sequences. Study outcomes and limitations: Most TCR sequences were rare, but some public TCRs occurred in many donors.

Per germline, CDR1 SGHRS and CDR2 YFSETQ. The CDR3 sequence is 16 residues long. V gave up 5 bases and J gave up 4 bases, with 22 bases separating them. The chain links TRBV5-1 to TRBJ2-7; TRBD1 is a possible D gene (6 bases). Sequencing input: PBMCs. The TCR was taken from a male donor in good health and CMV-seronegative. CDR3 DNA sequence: TGCGCCAGCAGTTCAGCCGTAGGGGGTTTCTCTTACGAGCAGTACTTC. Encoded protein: CASSSAVGGFSYEQYF.